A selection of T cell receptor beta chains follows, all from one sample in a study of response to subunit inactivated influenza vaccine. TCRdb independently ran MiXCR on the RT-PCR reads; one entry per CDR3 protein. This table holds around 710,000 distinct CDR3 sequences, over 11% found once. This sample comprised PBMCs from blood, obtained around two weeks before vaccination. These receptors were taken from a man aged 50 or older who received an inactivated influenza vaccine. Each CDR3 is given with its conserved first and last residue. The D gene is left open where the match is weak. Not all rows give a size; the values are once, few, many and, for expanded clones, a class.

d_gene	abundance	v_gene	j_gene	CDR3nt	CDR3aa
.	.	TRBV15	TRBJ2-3	TGTGCCACCAGCAGACGGCATAGCACAGATACGCAGTATTTT	CATSRRHSTDTQYF
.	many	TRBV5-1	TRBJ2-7	TGCGCCAGCAGCTTGAGAAGTTACGAGCAGTACTTC	CASSLRSYEQYF
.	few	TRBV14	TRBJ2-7	TGTGCCAGCAGCCAAGAGGGCAGCTCGAGCTCCTACGAGCAGTACTTC	CASSQEGSSSSYEQYF
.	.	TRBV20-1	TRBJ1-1	TGCAGTGCTAGACGGATCTTGAACACTGAAGCTTTCTTT	CSARRILNTEAFF
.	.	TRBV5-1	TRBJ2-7	TGCGCCAGCAGCCACCGGGACATCTACGAGCAGTACTTC	CASSHRDIYEQYF
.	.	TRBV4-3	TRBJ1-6	TGCGCCAGCAGCCAAGCCCTTAATAATTCACCCCTCCACTTT	CASSQALNNSPLHF
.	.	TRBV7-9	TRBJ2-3	TGTGCCAGCAGTCTAGGGGTCGGGGGATATGCGTTTGATACGCAGTATTTT	CASSLGVGGYAFDTQYF
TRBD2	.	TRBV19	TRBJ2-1	TGTGCCAGTAGTATTTCTCGGGCTAGCGGGAGGTCCTCCTACAATGAGCAGTTCTTC	CASSISRASGRSSYNEQFF
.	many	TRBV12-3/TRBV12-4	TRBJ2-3	TGTGCCAGCAGTTTAGCTCCTCAAAAGGGTGGAACAGATACGCAGTATTTT	CASSLAPQKGGTDTQYF
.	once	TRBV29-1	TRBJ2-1	TGCAGCGTTGAAGATGAGTTCACCTACAATGAGCAGTTCTTC	CSVEDEFTYNEQFF
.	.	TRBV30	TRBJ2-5	TGTGCCTGGAAGGGTCTGGGCTTTCTTGAGACCCAGTACTTC	CAWKGLGFLETQYF
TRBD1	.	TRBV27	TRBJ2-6	TGTGCCAGCAGTTTGATTACAGGGGGCGTACGCGGGGCCAACGTCCTGACTTTC	CASSLITGGVRGANVLTF
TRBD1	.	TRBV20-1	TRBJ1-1	TGCAGTGCCATCCGTGCGACAGGGAGGACTGAAGCTTTCTTT	CSAIRATGRTEAFF
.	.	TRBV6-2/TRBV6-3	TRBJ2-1	TGTGCCAGCAGCTCGAGGGATGAGCAGTTCTTC	CASSSRDEQFF
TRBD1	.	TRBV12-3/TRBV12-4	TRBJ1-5	TGTGCCAGCAGCCTTGGGTCACAGGGGGCAAATCAGCCCCAGCATTTT	CASSLGSQGANQPQHF
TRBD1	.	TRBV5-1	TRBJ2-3	TGCGCCAGCAGCGCCGGGACAGACACTAGCACAGATACGCAGTATTTT	CASSAGTDTSTDTQYF
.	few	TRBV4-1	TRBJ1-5	TGCGCCAGCAGCCAAGATCGACAGGTCAATCAGCCCCAGCATTTT	CASSQDRQVNQPQHF
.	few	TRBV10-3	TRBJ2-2	TGTGCCATCAGTGAGGGGAGGCTCAAAAGGGCCGGGGAGCTGTTTTTT	CAISEGRLKRAGELFF
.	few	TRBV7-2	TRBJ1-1	TGTGCCAGCAGAGAAGTTACAGGGTGGGACACTGAAGCTTTCTTT	CASREVTGWDTEAFF